This T cell receptor (beta chain) was profiled in a study of cytomegalovirus exposure and HLA in healthy donors. Study-level information: The 120 validation repertoires and the approximately 700 first-cohort repertoires shared a platform, a later analysis reported.

As for this clone: The antigen remains undetermined.

There are 13 residues in the CDR3. The V gene lost 1 base and the J gene lost 6 bases, with 11 bases spanning the gap. Looked up from germline, CDR1 is SGHRS and CDR2 is YFSETQ. The study's findings and limits: 164 TCR beta chains were listed as cytomegalovirus-associated.

TCRdb's table, derived via immunoSEQ multiplex PCR, lists solely in-frame clones and lacks some. This table has 82,000 or so clones, around 95% appearing once. The receptor's source is a young woman in good health and CMV-seronegative. The rearrangement links TRBV5-1 to TRBJ2-7; possibly TRBD2 for D (5 bases). Material for sequencing was PBMCs. CDR3 coding DNA: TGCGCCAGCAGCTTGAGCCTAGCCTCCGAGCAGTACTTC. It translates to CASSLSLASEQYF. Using reference TRBV5-1 and TRBJ2-7 for the parts outside the CDR3, the full variable domain is KAGVTQTPRYLIKTRGQQVTLSCSPISGHRSVSWYQQTPGQGLQFLFEYFSETQRNKGNFPGRFSGRQFSNSRSEMNVSTLELGDSALYLCASSLSLASEQYFGPGTRLTVT.